Following are 28 T cell receptor beta chains from one sample sequenced in a study of cytomegalovirus exposure and HLA in healthy donors. Both 60 Vbeta primers and 13 Jbeta primers went into the PCR. Clones were read by immunoSEQ multiplex PCR, and TCRdb kept only the in-frame ones, dropping some. The sample yields approximately 100,000 clones, 55% to 75% seen once. The sample was PBMCs. Source of these receptors: a man aged 55 to 69 in good health and CMV-seronegative.

The sample holds a few counts of this clone. The chain joins TRBV7-6 to TRBJ2-1; 8 bases match TRBD2. Germline CDR1 SGHVS, CDR2 FNYEAQ. The ends lost 4 bases at V and 7 bases at J; junction bases unmatched: 6. CDR3 length: 14 amino acids. The chain's CDR3 is CASSSSGWANEQFF. Written as DNA, the CDR3 is TGTGCCAGCAGCTCTAGCGGGTGGGCGAATGAGCAGTTCTTC.

The rearrangement links TRBV15 to TRBJ2-1; 8 bases fit TRBD2. The V segment lost 2 bases and the J segment 0 bases; nucleotides outside the gene matches: 9. Germline CDR1 reads LNHNV; CDR2 reads YYDKDF (reference sequence). CDR3 length: 18 amino acids. CDR3 DNA sequence: TGTGCCACCAGCAGACCTCCGGGACTAGGTTCCTCCTACAATGAGCAGTTCTTC. Residues: CATSRPPGLGSSYNEQFF.

This chain uses TRBV4-1 with TRBJ2-1; D possibly corresponds to TRBD2 (5 bases). CDR3 length: 16 residues. Germline loops: CDR1 MGHRA, CDR2 YSYEKL. With 0 bases removed from V and 8 bases from J, the gap between germline ends came to 17 bases. CDR3 nucleotides: TGCGCCAGCAGCCAAGAAAAGCGGCTAATTTGGGATGAGCAGTTCTTC. Translated, it gives CASSQEKRLIWDEQFF.

This rearrangement joins TRBV11-3 to TRBJ2-1, with TRBD1 matching 8 bases. This CDR3 is 15 amino acids long. The J segment lost 7 bases and the V segment lost 3 bases, leaving 8 bases of the junction unmatched. The germline V gene has CDR1 SGHNT and CDR2 YENEEA. CDR3 DNA sequence: TGTGCCAGCAGCTTTTCCGGACAGGGACTTAATGAGCAGTTCTTC. Amino acid sequence: CASSFSGQGLNEQFF.

This sequence joins TRBV10-1 and TRBJ2-3; 14 bases line up with TRBD2. The CDR3 is 16 residues long. CDR1 and CDR2 (germline): WNHNN, SYGVQD (reference sequence). V lost 4 bases and J lost 3; bases outside the gene matches: 3. In DNA, the CDR3 is TGCGCCAGCAGTGGGACTAGCGGGGGGTGGACAGATACGCAGTATTTT. Translation: CASSGTSGGWTDTQYF.

For this clone: Just one base apart from a much larger clone, this may be a read error. The V and J genes are TRBV7-2 and TRBJ2-5, with D maybe TRBD2 (6 bases). TRBJ2-7 matches the DNA end more closely, so the J call is doubtful. In germline, CDR1 is SGHTA, CDR2 FQGNSA. The length of the CDR3 is 14 residues. The CDR3 DNA is TGTGCCAGCAGGGCGGGACGGAACTCCTACGAGCAGTACTTC. Its translation: CASRAGRNSYEQYF.

This chain connects TRBV6-4 to TRBJ2-2; D not certain. The CDR3 length is 15 residues. Germline V gene sequence: CDR1 MRHNA, CDR2 SNTAGT. The V and J ends lost 4 bases and 5 bases respectively, with 14 bases between them. As DNA, the CDR3 is TGTGCCAGCAGTGCCTCGGATACAGCTACCGGGGAGCTGTTTTTT. Its protein is CASSASDTATGELFF.

About this clone: One end of the junction does not line up with germline, which may come from a read error. The chain has TRBV7-9 and TRBJ1-2, with 8 positions matching TRBD1. Germline loops: CDR1 SEHNR, CDR2 FQNEAQ (reference sequence). This CDR3 is built from 13 residues. Here the CDR3 DNA reads TGTTCCAGCAGTATCCTAGACAGGGGTGGCTACACCTTC. This gives the protein CSSSILDRGGYTF.

V gene TRBV7-3 combines with J gene TRBJ2-5, with 8 bases lining up with TRBD1. The CDR3 consists of 15 residues. Looked up from germline, CDR1 is SGHTA and CDR2 is FQGTGA. V shed 1 base, J shed 2 bases, and the junction held 3 bases outside the gene matches. The CDR3 DNA reads as TGTGCCAGCAGCTTAAGTGGACAGGGTCAAGAGACCCAGTACTTC. Translated: CASSLSGQGQETQYF.

The sample holds many counts of this clone. This chain connects TRBV7-9 to TRBJ2-7; D is possibly TRBD1 (6 bases). This CDR3 contains 15 residues. The V end lost 2 bases, the J end lost 2 bases, and 13 bases lay between the germline ends. Germline CDR1 is SEHNR and CDR2 is FQNEAQ (reference sequence). CDR3 sequence: CASSLRGIRAYEQYF. DNA of the CDR3: TGTGCCAGCAGCTTAAGGGGGATCAGGGCCTACGAGCAGTACTTC.

This clone appeared a few times. A read error may produce the germline difference seen at one junction end. This chain joins TRBV28 and TRBJ2-7; TRBD1 is a possible D gene (8 bases). Per germline, CDR1 MDHEN and CDR2 SYDVKM. The CDR3 has 12 residues. CDR3 in amino acids: CASRTAQGGPFF. CDR3 nucleotide sequence: TGTGCCAGCCGAACCGCACAGGGGGGGCCCTTTTTC.

The chain joins TRBV2 to TRBJ1-1, with a weak D call TRBD1 (5 bases). CDR1 and CDR2 (germline): SNHLY, FYNNEI. The CDR3 sequence is 12 residues long. V lost 7 bases to trimming and J lost 6 bases, with 12 bases between them. CDR3 bases: TGTGCCAGCAATACCAGGGTATCTGAAGCTTTCTTT. Translation gives CASNTRVSEAFF.

V usage is TRBV11-2 and J usage is TRBJ2-5, with a tentative D call TRBD2 (7 bases). Trimming cost V 5 bases and J 1 base, with 17 bases left between them. CDR3 length equals 16 residues. Looked up from germline, CDR1 is SGHAT and CDR2 is FQNNGV. The CDR3 DNA sequence: TGTGCCAGCAGCATCCTCCGGGGGGCCCTCCAAGAGACCCAGTACTTC. It specifies CASSILRGALQETQYF.

Only a few counts were recorded for this clone. The rearrangement joins TRBV19 to TRBJ1-5; D might be TRBD1 (6 bases). The CDR3 spans 13 residues. V was shortened by 9 bases and J by 3 bases, with 12 bases between the two germline ends. Germline CDR1 reads LNHDA; CDR2 reads SQIVND (reference sequence). In DNA form, the CDR3 reads TGTGCCAGCCGGGGACAACTCAATCAGCCCCAGCATTTT. The encoded protein is CASRGQLNQPQHF.

This clone has a handful of counts. The genes are TRBV6-1 and TRBJ2-3; D may be TRBD2 (6 bases). The germline gives CDR1 MNHNS, CDR2 SASEGT. The V and J ends lost 3 bases and 5 bases respectively, with 15 bases between them. The CDR3 length is 15 residues. CDR3 amino acids: CASSEGGGPRDTQYF. The CDR3 DNA is TGTGCCAGCAGTGAGGGAGGAGGGCCGAGAGATACGCAGTATTTT.

This sequence joins TRBV2 and TRBJ2-5; 8 bases are shared with TRBD2. The CDR3 extends over 15 amino acids. The germline gives CDR1 SNHLY, CDR2 FYNNEI. V trimming: 3 bases; J trimming: 11 bases; junction bases outside the gene matches: 14. CDR3 nucleotides: TGTGCCAGCAGTGATCGTAGCGGGATACTCTCCGGGCAGTACTTC. Translating it yields CASSDRSGILSGQYF.

This clone was detected a few times. The chain uses TRBV19 and TRBJ1-1; 7 bases are shared with TRBD1. Germline lookup yields CDR1 LNHDA and CDR2 SQIVND (reference sequence). CDR3 length: 14 residues. The J segment lost 1 base and the V segment lost 5 bases, leaving 4 bases of the junction unmatched. The CDR3 nucleotides are TGTGCCAGTAGTCTCCGACAGGGGAACACTGAAGCTTTCTTT. It yields the protein CASSLRQGNTEAFF.

The V and J genes are TRBV23-1 and TRBJ1-3; possible D gene TRBD1, 6 bases. TRBV23-1 is noted as an ORF with a role that remains uncertain. The CDR3 runs 14 residues. V lost 4 bases, J lost 5 bases, and 12 bases lay in between. The DNA for the CDR3 is TGCGCCAGCAGTCGACCGGACAGACGAAACACCATATATTTT. It translates to CASSRPDRRNTIYF.

The chain is built from TRBV18 and TRBJ2-1; TRBD1 aligns across 12 bases. CDR3 length equals 17 residues. Trimming took 6 bases from V and 0 from J; bases not matched to a gene: 6. In germline, CDR1 is KGHSH, CDR2 LQKENI. CDR3 region: CASSGQGAAHSYNEQFF. CDR3 nucleotides: TGTGCCAGCTCGGGACAGGGGGCAGCTCACTCCTACAATGAGCAGTTCTTC.

The chain employs TRBV5-6 and TRBJ1-4; TRBD1 aligns across 7 bases. The CDR3 is 16 residues long. The ends lost 0 bases at V and 8 bases at J; junction bases unmatched: 10. CDR1 and CDR2 from the germline V gene are SGHDT and YYEEEE. The CDR3 sequence: CASSLDPGGRDEKLFF. The CDR3 coding sequence is TGTGCCAGCAGCTTGGATCCAGGGGGAAGAGACGAAAAACTGTTTTTT.

The chain recombines TRBV9 with TRBJ2-4, with 9 bases matching TRBD1. Trimming took 3 bases from V and 8 from J; bases not matched to a gene: 9. Germline lookup yields CDR1 SGDLS and CDR2 YYNGEE. The CDR3 has 15 residues. The CDR3 DNA follows: TGTGCCAGCAGCGCCGAGGGGACAGGGAGGGACATTCAGTACTTC. Translation gives CASSAEGTGRDIQYF.

This clone was observed a handful of times. The chain joins TRBV9 to TRBJ1-1, with 9 positions matching TRBD1. This CDR3 has 15 residues. Germline V lookup: CDR1 SGDLS, CDR2 YYNGEE. Trimming took 0 bases from V and 3 from J; bases not matched to a gene: 3. CDR3 sequence reads: CASSVEGQGYTEAFF. The CDR3 nucleotides are TGTGCCAGCAGCGTAGAGGGACAGGGATACACTGAAGCTTTCTTT.

This sequence joins TRBV6-4 and TRBJ2-3, with unresolved D. Germline CDR1 reads MRHNA; CDR2 reads SNTAGT. Trimming stripped 0 bases from V and 5 bases from J, with 6 bases between. This CDR3 region has 13 residues. The CDR3 here is CASSDSPRDTQYF. The DNA of the CDR3 is TGTGCCAGCAGTGACTCGCCTAGAGATACGCAGTATTTT.

This chain uses TRBV28 with TRBJ1-1, with D possibly being TRBD1 (5 bases). V lost 7 bases to trimming and J lost 5 bases, with 11 bases between them. The CDR3 is made up of 12 amino acids. The germline V gene encodes CDR1 MDHEN and CDR2 SYDVKM. CDR3 bases: TGTGCCAGCACGGGGGAGGAAACTGAAGCTTTCTTT. It yields the protein CASTGEETEAFF.

This clone was detected only a few times. V and J are TRBV28 and TRBJ1-3; 7 bases fit TRBD1. The junction had 9 bases not matched to a gene; V was cut back by 5 bases and J by 2 bases. This CDR3 has 16 residues. The V gene's germline CDR1 is MDHEN and CDR2 SYDVKM. CDR3: CASSTLGTGAGNTIYF. The CDR3 bases are TGTGCCAGCAGTACCTTGGGTACAGGGGCTGGAAACACCATATATTTT.

Here the CDR3 reads CASSVVGRSYGYTF. The CDR3 DNA is TGTGCCAGCAGCGTCGTGGGGCGCTCCTATGGCTACACCTTC. The rearrangement uses TRBV9 and TRBJ1-2, with D tentatively TRBD1 (5 bases). The germline V gene encodes CDR1 SGDLS and CDR2 YYNGEE. The CDR3 covers 14 residues. The ends were cut back, 2 bases at V and 4 bases at J, with 12 bases in the middle.

This chain joins TRBV28 and TRBJ1-6; D is ambiguous. The CDR3 runs 13 residues. Trimming pared 5 bases from V and 7 bases from J, leaving 9 bases between. Germline CDR1 MDHEN, CDR2 SYDVKM. The CDR3 region is CASSITKNSPLHF. For the CDR3, the DNA is TGTGCCAGCAGTATCACAAAAAATTCACCCCTCCACTTT.

The chain links TRBV18 to TRBJ2-5; possible D gene TRBD1, 5 bases. V lost 2 bases to trimming and J lost 4 bases, with 8 bases between them. Germline loops: CDR1 KGHSH, CDR2 LQKENI. This CDR3 region has 13 residues. The CDR3 sequence: CASSPGQGETQYF. CDR3 bases: TGTGCCAGCTCACCAGGGCAGGGAGAGACCCAGTACTTC.